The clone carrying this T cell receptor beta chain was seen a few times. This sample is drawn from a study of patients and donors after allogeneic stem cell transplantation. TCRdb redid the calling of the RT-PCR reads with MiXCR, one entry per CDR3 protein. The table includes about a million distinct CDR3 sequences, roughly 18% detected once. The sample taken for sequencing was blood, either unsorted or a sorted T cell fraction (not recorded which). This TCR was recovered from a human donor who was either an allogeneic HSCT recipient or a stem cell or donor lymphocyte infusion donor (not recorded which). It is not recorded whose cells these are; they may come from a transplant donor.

CDR3 residues: CASSIASMNTEAFF. As DNA, the CDR3 is TGTGCCAGTAGTATAGCCTCTATGAACACTGAAGCTTTCTTT. This rearrangement joins TRBV19 to TRBJ1-1; D ambiguous. The CDR3 is made up of 14 amino acids. Trimming took 1 base from V and 0 from J, leaving 6 bases between them. In germline, CDR1 is LNHDA, CDR2 SQIVND (reference sequence).